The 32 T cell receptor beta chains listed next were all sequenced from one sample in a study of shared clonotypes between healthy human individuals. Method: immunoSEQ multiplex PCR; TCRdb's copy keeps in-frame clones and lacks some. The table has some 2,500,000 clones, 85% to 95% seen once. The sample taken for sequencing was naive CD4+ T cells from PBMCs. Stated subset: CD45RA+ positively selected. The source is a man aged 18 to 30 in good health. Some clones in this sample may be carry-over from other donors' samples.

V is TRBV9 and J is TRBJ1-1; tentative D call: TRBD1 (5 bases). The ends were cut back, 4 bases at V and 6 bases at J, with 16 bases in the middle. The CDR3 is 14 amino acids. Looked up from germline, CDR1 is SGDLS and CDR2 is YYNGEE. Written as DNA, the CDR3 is TGTGCCAGCAGCTTGGGACCCGGAGGGCCTGAAGCTTTCTTT. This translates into CASSLGPGGPEAFF.

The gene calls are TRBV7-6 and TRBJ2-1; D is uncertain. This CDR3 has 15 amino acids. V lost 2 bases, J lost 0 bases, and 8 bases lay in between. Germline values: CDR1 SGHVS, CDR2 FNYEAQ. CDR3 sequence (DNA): TGTGCCAGCAGCTTACTCTCGAGCTCCTACAATGAGCAGTTCTTC. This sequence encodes CASSLLSSSYNEQFF.

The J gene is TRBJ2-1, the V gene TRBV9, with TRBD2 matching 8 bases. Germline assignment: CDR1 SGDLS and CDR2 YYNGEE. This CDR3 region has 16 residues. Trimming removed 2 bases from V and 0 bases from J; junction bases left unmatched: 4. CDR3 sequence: CASSVPGRGSYNEQFF. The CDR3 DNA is TGTGCCAGCAGCGTCCCCGGGAGGGGCTCCTACAATGAGCAGTTCTTC.

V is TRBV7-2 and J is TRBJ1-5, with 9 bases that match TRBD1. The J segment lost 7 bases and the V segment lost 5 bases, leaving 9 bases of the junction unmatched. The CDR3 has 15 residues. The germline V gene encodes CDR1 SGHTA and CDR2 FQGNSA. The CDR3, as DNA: TGTGCCAGCAGCCCGACCGGGACAGGGTACCAGCCCCAGCATTTT. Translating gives CASSPTGTGYQPQHF.

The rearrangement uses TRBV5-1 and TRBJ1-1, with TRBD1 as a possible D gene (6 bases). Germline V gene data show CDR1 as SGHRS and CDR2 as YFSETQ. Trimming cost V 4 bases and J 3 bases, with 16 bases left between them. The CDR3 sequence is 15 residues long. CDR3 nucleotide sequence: TGCGCCAGCAGCAGGGGACAAGTTTTATACACTGAAGCTTTCTTT. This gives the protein CASSRGQVLYTEAFF.

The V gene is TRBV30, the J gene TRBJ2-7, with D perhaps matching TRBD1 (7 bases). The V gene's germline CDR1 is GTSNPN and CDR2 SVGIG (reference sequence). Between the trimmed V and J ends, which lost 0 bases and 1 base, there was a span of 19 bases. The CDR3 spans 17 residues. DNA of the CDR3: TGTGCCTGGAGTGTATTTCTTCGGGCAGGGGGGTCCTACGAGCAGTACTTC. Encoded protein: CAWSVFLRAGGSYEQYF.

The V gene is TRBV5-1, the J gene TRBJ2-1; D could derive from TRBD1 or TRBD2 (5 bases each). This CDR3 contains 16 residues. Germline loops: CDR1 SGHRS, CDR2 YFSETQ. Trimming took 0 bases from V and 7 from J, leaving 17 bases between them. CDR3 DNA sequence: TGCGCCAGCAGCTTGGCAGGGACGACAACGAAGAATGAGCAGTTCTTC. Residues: CASSLAGTTTKNEQFF. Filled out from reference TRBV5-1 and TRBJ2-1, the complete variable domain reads KAGVTQTPRYLIKTRGQQVTLSCSPISGHRSVSWYQQTPGQGLQFLFEYFSETQRNKGNFPGRFSGRQFSNSRSEMNVSTLELGDSALYLCASSLAGTTTKNEQFFGPGTRLTVL.

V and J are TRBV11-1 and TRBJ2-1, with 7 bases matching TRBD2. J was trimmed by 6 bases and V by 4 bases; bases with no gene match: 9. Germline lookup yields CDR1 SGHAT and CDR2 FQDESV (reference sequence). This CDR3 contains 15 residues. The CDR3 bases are TGTGCCAGCAGCTACTCTAGCGGAGTGGGCAATGAGCAGTTCTTC. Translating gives CASSYSSGVGNEQFF.

CDR3 DNA: TGTGCCAGCAGCTTAAGCAGGGGGGAGAGGGAGCAGTACTTC. Translation: CASSLSRGEREQYF. The chain joins TRBV7-8 to TRBJ2-7, with D perhaps matching TRBD1 (7 bases). Germline V gene lookup returns CDR1 SGHVS and CDR2 FQNEAQ. The CDR3 extends over 14 amino acids. The V and J ends lost 2 bases and 7 bases respectively, with 15 bases between them.

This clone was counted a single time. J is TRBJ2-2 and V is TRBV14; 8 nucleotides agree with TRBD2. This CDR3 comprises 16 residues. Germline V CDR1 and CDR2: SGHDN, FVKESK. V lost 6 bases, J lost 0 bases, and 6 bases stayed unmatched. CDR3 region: CASSPPGLANTGELFF. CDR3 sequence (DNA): TGTGCCAGCAGTCCACCGGGACTAGCGAACACCGGGGAGCTGTTTTTT.

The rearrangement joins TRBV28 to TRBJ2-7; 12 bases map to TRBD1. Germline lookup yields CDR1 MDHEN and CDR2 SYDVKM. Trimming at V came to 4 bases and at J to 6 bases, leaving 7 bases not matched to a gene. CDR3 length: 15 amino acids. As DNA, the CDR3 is TGTGCCAGCAGTTCCGCCGGGACAGGGGGCTTCGAGCAGTACTTC. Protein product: CASSSAGTGGFEQYF.

The CDR3 bases are TGTGCCAGCAGCTTAGCTGACAGGACCTACGAGCAGTACTTC. This translates into CASSLADRTYEQYF. The chain has TRBV11-2 and TRBJ2-7, with a weak D call TRBD1 (6 bases). The CDR3 loop spans 14 amino acids. Germline V gene data show CDR1 as SGHAT and CDR2 as FQNNGV. Trimming removed 1 base at V and 2 bases at J, with 9 bases between.

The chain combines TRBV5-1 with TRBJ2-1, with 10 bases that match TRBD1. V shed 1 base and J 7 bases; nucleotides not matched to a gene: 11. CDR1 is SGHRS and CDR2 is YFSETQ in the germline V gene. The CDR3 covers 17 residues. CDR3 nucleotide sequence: TGCGCCAGCAGCTTGAGATCGGGACAGGGGCGCGGAAATGAGCAGTTCTTC. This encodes CASSLRSGQGRGNEQFF.

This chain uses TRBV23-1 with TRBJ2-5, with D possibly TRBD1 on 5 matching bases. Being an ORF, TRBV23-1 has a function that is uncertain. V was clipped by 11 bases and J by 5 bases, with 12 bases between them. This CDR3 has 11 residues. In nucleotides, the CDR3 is TGCGCCCCTCCAGGGAAGGAGACCCAGTACTTC. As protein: CAPPGKETQYF.

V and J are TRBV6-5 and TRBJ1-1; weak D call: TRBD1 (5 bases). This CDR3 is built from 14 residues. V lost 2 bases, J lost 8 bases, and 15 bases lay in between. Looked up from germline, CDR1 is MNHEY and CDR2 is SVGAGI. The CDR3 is CASSYADGGREAFF. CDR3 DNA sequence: TGTGCCAGCAGTTACGCGGACGGGGGAAGGGAAGCTTTCTTT.

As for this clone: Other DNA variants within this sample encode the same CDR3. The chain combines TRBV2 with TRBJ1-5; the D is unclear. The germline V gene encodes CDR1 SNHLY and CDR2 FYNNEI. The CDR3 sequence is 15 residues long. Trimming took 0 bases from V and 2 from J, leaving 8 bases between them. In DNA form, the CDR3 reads TGTGCCAGCAGTGAAGCGCGAGGAGGCAATCAGCCCCAGCATTTT. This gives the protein CASSEARGGNQPQHF. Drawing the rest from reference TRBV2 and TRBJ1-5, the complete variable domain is EPEVTQTPSHQVTQMGQEVILRCVPISNHLYFYWYRQILGQKVEFLVSFYNNEISEKSEIFDDQFSVERPDGSNFTLKIRSTKLEDSAMYFCASSEARGGNQPQHFGDGTRLSIL.

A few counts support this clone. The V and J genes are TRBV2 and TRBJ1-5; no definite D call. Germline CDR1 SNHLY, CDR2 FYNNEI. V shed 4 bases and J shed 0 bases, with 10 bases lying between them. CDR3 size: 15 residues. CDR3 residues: CASSVGFPSNQPQHF. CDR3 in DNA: TGTGCCAGCAGTGTTGGGTTCCCTAGCAATCAGCCCCAGCATTTT. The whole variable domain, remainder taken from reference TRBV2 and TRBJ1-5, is EPEVTQTPSHQVTQMGQEVILRCVPISNHLYFYWYRQILGQKVEFLVSFYNNEISEKSEIFDDQFSVERPDGSNFTLKIRSTKLEDSAMYFCASSVGFPSNQPQHFGDGTRLSIL.

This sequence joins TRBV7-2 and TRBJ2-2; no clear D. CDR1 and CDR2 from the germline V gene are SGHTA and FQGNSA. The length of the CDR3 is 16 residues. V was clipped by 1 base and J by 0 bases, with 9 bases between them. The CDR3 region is CASSLVPISNTGELFF. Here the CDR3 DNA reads TGTGCCAGCAGCTTAGTACCGATCTCGAACACCGGGGAGCTGTTTTTT.

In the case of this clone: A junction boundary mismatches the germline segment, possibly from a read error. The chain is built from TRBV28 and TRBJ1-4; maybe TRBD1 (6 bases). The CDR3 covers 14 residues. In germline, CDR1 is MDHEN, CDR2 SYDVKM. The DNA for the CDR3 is TGTGCCAGCAGTTTAAGGACGACTCGGGACATTAGGATTTTT. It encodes CASSLRTTRDIRIF.

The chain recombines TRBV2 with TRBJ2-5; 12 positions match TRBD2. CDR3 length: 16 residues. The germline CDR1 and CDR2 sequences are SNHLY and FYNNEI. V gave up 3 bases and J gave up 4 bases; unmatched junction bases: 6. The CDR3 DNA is TGTGCCAGCAGTGATTTACTAGCGGGAGGCGGAGAGACCCAGTACTTC. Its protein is CASSDLLAGGGETQYF.

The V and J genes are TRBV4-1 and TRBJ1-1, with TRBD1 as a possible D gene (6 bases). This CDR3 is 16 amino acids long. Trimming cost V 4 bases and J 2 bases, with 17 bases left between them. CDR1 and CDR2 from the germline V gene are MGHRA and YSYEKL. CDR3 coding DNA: TGCGCCAGCAGCCCGAGGGAGGGGGTCCTCAACACTGAAGCTTTCTTT. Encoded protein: CASSPREGVLNTEAFF.

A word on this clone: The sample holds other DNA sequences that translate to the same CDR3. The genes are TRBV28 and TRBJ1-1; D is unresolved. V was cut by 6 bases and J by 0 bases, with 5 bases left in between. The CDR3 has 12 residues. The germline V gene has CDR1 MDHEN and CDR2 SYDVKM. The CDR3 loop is CASRLMNTEAFF. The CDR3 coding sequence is TGTGCCAGCAGGCTAATGAACACTGAAGCTTTCTTT. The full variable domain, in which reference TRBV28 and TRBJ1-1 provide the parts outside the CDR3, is DVKVTQSSRYLVKRTGEKVFLECVQDMDHENMFWYRQDPGLGLRLIYFSYDVKMKEKGDIPEGYSVSREKKERFSLILESASTNQTSMYLCASRLMNTEAFFGQGTRLTVV.

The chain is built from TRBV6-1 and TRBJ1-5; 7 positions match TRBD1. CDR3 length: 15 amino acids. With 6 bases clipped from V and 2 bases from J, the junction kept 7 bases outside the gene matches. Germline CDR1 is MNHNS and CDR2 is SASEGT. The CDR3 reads CASRADRIRNQPQHF. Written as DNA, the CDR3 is TGTGCCAGCAGGGCGGACAGGATCCGCAATCAGCCCCAGCATTTT.

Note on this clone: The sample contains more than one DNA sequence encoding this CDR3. The CDR3, as DNA: TGCGCCAGCAGCCTCGACAGGAGTAACACTGAAGCTTTCTTT. Amino acids: CASSLDRSNTEAFF. The J gene is TRBJ1-1, the V gene TRBV5-1; weak D call: TRBD1 (6 bases). CDR3 size: 14 residues. V shed 4 bases and J shed 2 bases, with 12 bases lying between them. Per the germline V gene, CDR1 is SGHRS and CDR2 is YFSETQ.

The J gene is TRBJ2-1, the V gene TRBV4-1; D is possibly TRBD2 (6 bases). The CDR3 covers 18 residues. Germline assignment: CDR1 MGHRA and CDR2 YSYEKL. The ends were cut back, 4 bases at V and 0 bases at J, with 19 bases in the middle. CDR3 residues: CASSPGLRRLSSYNEQFF. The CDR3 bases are TGCGCCAGCAGCCCCGGACTACGCCGGCTTAGCTCCTACAATGAGCAGTTCTTC.

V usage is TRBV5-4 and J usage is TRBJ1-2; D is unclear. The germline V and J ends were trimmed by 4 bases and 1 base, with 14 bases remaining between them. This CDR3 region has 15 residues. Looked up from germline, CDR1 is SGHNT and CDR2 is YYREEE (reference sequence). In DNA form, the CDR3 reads TGTGCCAGCAGCCGTGGGTCCCCAGGTAACTATGGCTACACCTTC. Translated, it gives CASSRGSPGNYGYTF.

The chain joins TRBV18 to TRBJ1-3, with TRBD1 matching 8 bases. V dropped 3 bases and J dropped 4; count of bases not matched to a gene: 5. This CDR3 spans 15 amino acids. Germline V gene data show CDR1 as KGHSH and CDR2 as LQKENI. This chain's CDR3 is CASSPPGQVGNTIYF. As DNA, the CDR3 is TGTGCCAGCTCACCCCCGGGACAGGTCGGAAACACCATATATTTT.

The CDR3 reads CASSLSSRAGTGGGEQYF. CDR3 in DNA: TGTGCCAGCAGTTTATCGAGTCGGGCCGGGACAGGGGGGGGAGAGCAGTACTTC. This chain links TRBV27 with TRBJ2-7; TRBD1 matches at 11 bases. The CDR3 runs to 18 residues. V shed 0 bases and J 7 bases; nucleotides not matched to a gene: 14. Germline CDR1 is MNHEY and CDR2 is SMNVEV (reference sequence).

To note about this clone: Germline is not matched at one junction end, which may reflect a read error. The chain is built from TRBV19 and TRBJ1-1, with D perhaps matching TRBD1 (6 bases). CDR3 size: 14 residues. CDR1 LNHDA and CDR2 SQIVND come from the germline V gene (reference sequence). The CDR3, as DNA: TGTGCCAGTAGTGTAGACAGGTCGAACACTGAAGCTTTCTTT. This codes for CASSVDRSNTEAFF.

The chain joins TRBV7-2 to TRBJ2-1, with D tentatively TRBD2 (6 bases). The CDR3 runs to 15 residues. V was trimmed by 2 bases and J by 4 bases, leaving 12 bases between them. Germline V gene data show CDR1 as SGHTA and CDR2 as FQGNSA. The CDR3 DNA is TGTGCCAGCAGCTTACGACTAGTGGCGTACAATGAGCAGTTCTTC. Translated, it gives CASSLRLVAYNEQFF.

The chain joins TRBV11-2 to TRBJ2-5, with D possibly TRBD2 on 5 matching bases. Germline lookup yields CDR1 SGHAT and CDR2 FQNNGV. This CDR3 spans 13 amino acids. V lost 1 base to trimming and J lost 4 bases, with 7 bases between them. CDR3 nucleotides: TGTGCCAGCAGCTTAGTACGGGGAGAGACCCAGTACTTC. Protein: CASSLVRGETQYF.

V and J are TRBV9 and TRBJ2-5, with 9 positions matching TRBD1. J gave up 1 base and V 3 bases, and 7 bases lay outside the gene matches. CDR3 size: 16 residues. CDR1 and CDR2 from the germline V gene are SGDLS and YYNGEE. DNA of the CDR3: TGTGCCAGCAGCGCCCATTCGACAGGGGGCCAAGAGACCCAGTACTTC. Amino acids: CASSAHSTGGQETQYF.